This T cell receptor (beta chain) emerged from a study of shared clonotypes between healthy human individuals (dated by TCRdb to 2018 to 2020). Background for the entire study: A few men and two women, aged 18 to 49 years, made up the cohort. To estimate repertoire size and how much clonotype sharing occurs between individuals, the study deeply sequenced the blood TCR repertoires of five healthy adults. To increase sequencing depth and limit assay-specific biases, different laboratories used diverse techniques to prepare libraries and sequence TCR repertoires. Between about 0.94 and 10 billion PBMCs per donor were obtained by leukapheresis.

Using the deep immunoSEQ assay, TCR CDR3 regions were amplified from genomic DNA by multiplex PCR. Extracted genomic DNA from each cell subset was spread evenly across all wells of several immunoSEQ 96-well plates, with each plate serving as a replicate. For unsorted PBMC, each replicate PCR was loaded with 300 ng genomic DNA, equivalent to 25,000 to 35,000 T cell genomes. Ten immunoSEQ deep assay plates were used to sequence the unsorted PBMC genomic DNA. The purified libraries were quantified using a Qubit 3.0 fluorometer, sized with a Bioanalyzer 2100, and then quantified again using the KAPA Library Quantification kit. Each immunoSEQ 96-well plate was sequenced on its own single-read 150-cycle Illumina NextSeq 550 flow cell. The original methods were these. Because the immunoSEQ output held only junctional sequences and lacked quality scores, the filtering could not match the filtering applied to full-length reads. Sequences were annotated with PyIR, a Python wrapper for IgBLAST v1.9, and V/J genes and CDR3 were assigned using IMGT germline references. Reads were filtered out if the reads had weak V/J assignments (E-value above 1e-6), no CDR3, stop codons, out-of-frame junctions, or ambiguous translated residues. V3J clonotypes were defined as sequences sharing the same inferred V gene, J gene, and CDR3 amino acid sequence. To compute the percentage overlap between repertoires, the number of shared unique clonotypes was divided by the size of the smaller repertoire. Three approaches were used to assess repertoire richness: RTK rarefaction, the Chao1 estimator, and Recon v2.1 estimates of unobserved clonotypes. TCRdb obtained this table from immuneACCESS and retained in-frame rearrangements with V and J assigned. These tables miss some clones; where compared with another copy, unresolved V genes account for less than half of the shortfall, and the remainder is unexplained. V and J calls and clone size come straight from that table; D and trimming were deduced from the DNA. Recorded for this sample are 400,000 to 600,000 clones; about 80% of them occurred a single time. Roughly an eighth of the sample belongs to the ten largest clones.

Overall study results and their limits: Pairwise subsampling indicated that sequencing depth was expected to affect the degree of clonotype sharing among donors. The small number of donors limited the genetic and exposure-history diversity represented. Sampling was restricted to blood, and TCR repertoires in tissues likely differ from the TCR repertoires found in blood.

At the junction V is shortened by 0 bases and J by 13 bases, with 15 bases in between. CDR1 MNHNS and CDR2 SASEGT are derived from the germline V gene. The CDR3 measures 14 amino acids from cysteine to phenylalanine. The DNA shown is the 42-base CDR3, in frame from base 1. Note on this clone: Its antigen target is currently unknown. No much larger clonotype is one base removed from it; base qualities were not supplied.

The donors were healthy, HIV-negative adults who had no recently reported acute infections or vaccinations. Only Caucasian adults living in Nashville, Tennessee, USA were represented among the donors. For unsorted samples, 84 million or so PBMCs were counted, and genomic DNA was extracted using the QIAamp DNA Blood Mini kit. After blood collection by leukapheresis, PBMCs were isolated using Ficoll-Histopaque density gradient centrifugation and then cryopreserved in the vapor phase of liquid nitrogen. The rearrangement combines TRBV6-1 with TRBJ1-4, with the D gene not confidently named. The origin of this receptor is a woman in her forties in good health. Some clones in this sample may be carry-over from other donors' samples. Sequenced sample: PBMCs. The bases read TGTGCCAGCAGTGAAGCTGTAGGGTTGTTGGGACTGTTTTTT. This yields the protein CASSEAVGLLGLFF.